Below are 8 T cell receptor beta chains sequenced from a single sample in a study of blood T cell repertoires in COVID-19. TCRdb's copy holds only in-frame clones and misses some; the assay was immunoSEQ multiplex PCR. The table shows roughly 120,000 clones, with less than 90% occurring only once. The sequencing input was peripheral blood. The receptors derive from an older woman with acute or convalescent COVID-19.

The V gene is TRBV28, the J gene TRBJ2-1; 9 nucleotides match TRBD2. The CDR3 is 14 amino acids. J lost 5 bases, V lost 6 bases, and 5 bases had no gene match. Germline CDR1 MDHEN, CDR2 SYDVKM. This chain's CDR3 is CASRRLAEHNEQFF. In nucleotides, the CDR3 is TGTGCCAGCAGGCGACTAGCGGAACACAATGAGCAGTTCTTC.

This rearrangement joins TRBV28 to TRBJ1-2; TRBD1 might be the D (6 bases). The CDR3 runs to 16 residues. Germline V gives CDR1 MDHEN, CDR2 SYDVKM. The V end lost 6 bases, the J end lost 5 bases, and 22 bases lay between the germline ends. CDR3 nucleotides: TGTGCCAGCAGACGGAACAGGGCTCCCATGGGATATGGCTACACCTTC. The encoded protein is CASRRNRAPMGYGYTF.

The chain uses TRBV3-1 (or the pseudogene TRBV3-2) and TRBJ1-1; D is perhaps TRBD1 (5 bases). V lost 4 bases and J 4 bases, leaving 13 bases between the germline ends. Germline-derived CDR1 and CDR2 are LGHDT and YNNKEL (reference sequence). The CDR3 runs 14 residues. CDR3 bases: TGTGCCAGCAGCCGGTCGGGGGGGAGCACTGAAGCTTTCTTT. Amino acids: CASSRSGGSTEAFF.

J is TRBJ2-1 and V is TRBV30; 12 bases align to TRBD1. This CDR3 region has 15 residues. After removal of 1 base from V and 7 bases from J, the junction contained 5 bases not matched to a gene. Per germline, CDR1 GTSNPN and CDR2 SVGIG (reference sequence). CDR3 sequence reads: CAWSALGQGANEQFF. The DNA of the CDR3 is TGTGCCTGGAGTGCCTTGGGACAGGGGGCAAATGAGCAGTTCTTC. The full variable domain, completed using reference TRBV30 and TRBJ2-1, is SQTIHQWPATLVQPVGSPLSLECTVEGTSNPNLYWYRQAAGRGLQLLFYSVGIGQISSEVPQNLSASRPQDRQFILSSKKLLLSDSGFYLCAWSALGQGANEQFFGPGTRLTVL.

This clone was counted a few times. V gene TRBV28 combines with J gene TRBJ1-5; the D gene is possibly TRBD1 (6 bases). There are 15 residues in the CDR3. Germline CDR1 MDHEN, CDR2 SYDVKM. Deletions cut 5 bases from V and 3 bases from J, with 14 bases between. This CDR3 is CASSRGQGHNQPQHF. The CDR3 DNA is TGTGCCAGCAGTCGGGGCCAGGGGCACAATCAGCCCCAGCATTTT.

This clone was detected a few times. The chain employs TRBV19 and TRBJ2-3; a weak D match, TRBD1 (6 bases). The CDR3 contains 15 residues. V gave up 4 bases and J gave up 6 bases, with 17 bases separating them. Looked up from germline, CDR1 is LNHDA and CDR2 is SQIVND (reference sequence). The CDR3 loop is CASSTGDNSLDTQYF. The CDR3 coding sequence is TGTGCCAGTAGTACAGGGGACAACTCCCTGGATACGCAGTATTTT.

The chain links TRBV20-1 to TRBJ2-7; D may be TRBD1 (5 bases). Germline V gene lookup returns CDR1 DFQATT and CDR2 SNEGSKA (reference sequence). This CDR3 comprises 14 residues. The germline V and J ends were trimmed by 3 bases and 4 bases, with 16 bases remaining between them. In DNA, the CDR3 is TGCAGTGCTAGTTTCCAGGGTGGAAGGTACGAGCAGTACTTC. It encodes CSASFQGGRYEQYF.

The J gene is TRBJ1-5, the V gene TRBV19; TRBD1 is a possible D gene (6 bases). CDR3 size: 16 residues. Trimming took off 6 bases at V and 7 bases at J, with 22 bases between the two ends. Per germline, CDR1 LNHDA and CDR2 SQIVND (reference sequence). CDR3 DNA: TGTGCCAGTAGACCAACCCATATACAGGGTAGCCAGCCCCAGCATTTT. Translation: CASRPTHIQGSQPQHF.